The text below deals with one T cell receptor beta chain. Its antigen is as yet unknown. The data stem from a study of T cells in Graves' hyperthyroidism and ophthalmopathy. Study observations and caveats: With a median lead of approximately 6.4 months before onset, the model predicted ophthalmopathy.

With a duration under 2 months, the hyperthyroidism was newly diagnosed in patients aged 18 to 65. RNA transcripts provided the source from which TCR beta CDR3 regions were amplified. When the TCR CDR3 underwent first-round RT-PCR, the HTBI primer set was used. Each CDR3 protein is one row after TCRdb ran MiXCR on the multiplex PCR reads. The table records hundreds of thousands of distinct CDR3 sequences, about 38% of them present only once. Between the trimmed V and J ends, which lost 3 bases and 1 base, there was a span of 12 bases. The CDR3 is 15 residues long. Germline-derived CDR1 and CDR2 are SGHTA and FQGNSA.

The sequenced sample consisted of blood. This TCR derives from a man between 18 and 29 years old with Graves' hyperthyroidism. The chain carries TRBV7-2 and TRBJ1-2; D may be TRBD1 (5 bases). The CDR3: CASSFGRALNYGYTF. In nucleotides, the CDR3 is TGTGCCAGCAGCTTTGGCAGGGCCCTTAACTATGGCTACACCTTC.